The 26 T cell receptor beta chains below all came from one sample that was sequenced in a study of cytomegalovirus exposure and HLA in healthy donors. The study ran its PCR with 60 Vbeta and 13 Jbeta primers. Clones were sequenced by immunoSEQ multiplex PCR, and TCRdb holds only the in-frame ones, with some missing. Here the sample spans 200,000 or so clones, about 70% being singletons. The sequencing sample was made of PBMCs. All receptors come from a man aged 40-50 years in good health and CMV-seropositive.

The V gene is TRBV28, the J gene TRBJ2-7; 7 bases are shared with TRBD2. Germline CDR1 MDHEN, CDR2 SYDVKM. The V segment lost 8 bases and the J segment 6 bases; nucleotides outside the gene matches: 7. The length of the CDR3 is 12 residues. This CDR3 reads CASFSGGGEQYF. CDR3 nucleotides: TGTGCCAGCTTCTCGGGAGGCGGCGAGCAGTACTTC.

The rearrangement links TRBV7-9 to TRBJ2-4; D remains ambiguous. Per the germline V gene, CDR1 is SEHNR and CDR2 is FQNEAQ (reference sequence). V was pared by 5 bases and J by 0 bases, with 8 bases between. The CDR3 has 14 amino acids. The CDR3 here is CASSRSLAKNIQYF. The CDR3 DNA follows: TGTGCCAGCAGCCGTTCCCTAGCCAAAAACATTCAGTACTTC.

The V call is TRBV6-5, the J call TRBJ2-7; 7 nucleotides line up with TRBD2. CDR1 and CDR2 (germline): MNHEY, SVGAGI. V lost 11 bases, J lost 3 bases, and 10 bases stayed unmatched. The CDR3 runs to 13 residues. As DNA, the CDR3 is TGTGCCTCCAAGGCAAGCGGGGACTACGAGCAGTACTTC. Its translation is CASKASGDYEQYF.

This sequence joins TRBV10-1 and TRBJ1-1; D remains unclear. V dropped 2 bases and J dropped 1 base, with 8 bases sitting between them. Germline-derived CDR1 and CDR2 are WNHNN and SYGVQD (reference sequence). This CDR3 comprises 14 residues. CDR3 in amino acids: CASSEGQANTEAFF. The CDR3 region has the DNA TGCGCCAGCAGTGAGGGCCAGGCGAACACTGAAGCTTTCTTT.

The rearrangement uses TRBV9 and TRBJ2-5, with D possibly TRBD1 on 5 matching bases. This CDR3 is built from 14 residues. Germline lookup yields CDR1 SGDLS and CDR2 YYNGEE. Trimming took off 0 bases at V and 0 bases at J, with 6 bases between the two ends. CDR3 sequence (DNA): TGTGCCAGCAGCGTAGGACAGAACCAAGAGACCCAGTACTTC. Its translation is CASSVGQNQETQYF.

The sample holds a few counts of this clone. The DNA of the CDR3 is TGCGCCAGCAGCGCTGAGATACCTCCCTACGAGCAGTACTTC. Protein: CASSAEIPPYEQYF. The chain combines TRBV5-1 with TRBJ2-7; D is unresolved. V was pared by 4 bases and J by 2 bases, with 13 bases between. Germline V lookup: CDR1 SGHRS, CDR2 YFSETQ. The CDR3 length is 14 residues.

The chain uses TRBV7-9 and TRBJ2-2; D not resolved. Trimming removed 3 bases at V and 5 bases at J, with 10 bases between. The germline V gene encodes CDR1 SEHNR and CDR2 FQNEAQ (reference sequence). The CDR3 totals 14 residues. The CDR3, as DNA: TGTGCCAGCAGCTTGGAAAGGAGTACCGGGGAGCTGTTTTTT. Its protein product is CASSLERSTGELFF. Using reference TRBV7-9 and TRBJ2-2 for the parts outside the CDR3, the full variable domain is DTGVSQNPRHKITKRGQNVTFRCDPISEHNRLYWYRQTLGQGPEFLTYFQNEAQLEKSRLLSDRFSAERPKGSFSTLEIQRTEQGDSAMYLCASSLERSTGELFFGEGSRLTVL.

The chain employs TRBV2 and TRBJ1-2; D not certain. Germline assignment: CDR1 SNHLY and CDR2 FYNNEI. The CDR3 has 12 amino acids. V was clipped by 4 bases and J by 8 bases, with 11 bases between them. Here the CDR3 reads CASSAHREGYTF. Here the CDR3 DNA reads TGTGCCAGCAGTGCACACAGAGAGGGCTACACCTTC.

This chain links TRBV10-1 with TRBJ2-5; TRBD1 might be the D (6 bases). This CDR3 comprises 13 residues. V lost 6 bases, J lost 2 bases, and 10 bases lay in between. The germline V gene has CDR1 WNHNN and CDR2 SYGVQD (reference sequence). The CDR3 is CASRPQGQETQYF. The CDR3 bases are TGCGCCAGCAGACCACAGGGTCAAGAGACCCAGTACTTC.

The chain is built from TRBV27 and TRBJ2-3, with D perhaps matching TRBD1 (5 bases). The CDR3 loop spans 13 amino acids. Trimming shortened V by 2 bases and J by 4 bases, and 7 bases separated the two germline ends. In germline, CDR1 is MNHEY, CDR2 SMNVEV (reference sequence). In nucleotides, the CDR3 is TGTGCCAGCAGTTTACAGGGTTCAGATACGCAGTATTTT. Protein product: CASSLQGSDTQYF.

The rearrangement links TRBV5-6 to TRBJ2-7; D is possibly TRBD1 (6 bases). This CDR3 is 14 amino acids long. Germline V gene data show CDR1 as SGHDT and CDR2 as YYEEEE. V was cut by 3 bases and J by 3 bases, with 13 bases left in between. The CDR3 DNA sequence: TGTGCCAGCAGCTGGGGCAGGGGATTCTACGAGCAGTACTTC. It specifies CASSWGRGFYEQYF.

The chain uses TRBV5-1 and TRBJ2-7, with TRBD1 matching 11 bases. With V trimmed by 4 bases and J by 5 bases, 11 bases remained unmatched. Germline V gives CDR1 SGHRS, CDR2 YFSETQ. The CDR3 is 16 amino acids. CDR3 loop: CASSGGDRGGLDEQYF. CDR3 sequence (DNA): TGCGCCAGCAGCGGTGGGGACAGGGGGGGATTGGACGAGCAGTACTTC.

The V and J genes are TRBV7-3 and TRBJ2-3; D uncertain. The CDR3 consists of 11 residues. Germline lookup yields CDR1 SGHTA and CDR2 FQGTGA. Trimming left V 5 bases short and J 5 bases short, with 5 bases between. This CDR3 reads CASSTGDTQYF. The CDR3 DNA follows: TGTGCCAGCAGCACCGGAGATACGCAGTATTTT.

The chain links TRBV6-6 to TRBJ2-5, with D perhaps TRBD2 (5 bases). Germline-derived CDR1 and CDR2 are MNHNY and SVGAGI (reference sequence). V lost 5 bases and J 1 base, leaving 14 bases between the germline ends. The CDR3 spans 15 residues. The CDR3 sequence: CASSGGLLGQETQYF. CDR3 sequence (DNA): TGTGCCAGCAGTGGAGGCCTTTTGGGCCAAGAGACCCAGTACTTC.

The chain links TRBV27 to TRBJ2-7, with unresolved D. Trimming removed 0 bases at V and 0 bases at J, with 9 bases between. CDR1 MNHEY and CDR2 SMNVEV come from the germline V gene (reference sequence). This CDR3 has 15 residues. The CDR3 DNA sequence: TGTGCCAGCAGTTTATCGATGGGCCTCTCCTACGAGCAGTACTTC. Translation gives CASSLSMGLSYEQYF.

The chain is built from TRBV27 and TRBJ2-2; no clear D. This CDR3 spans 16 amino acids. V was cut by 5 bases and J by 0 bases, with 13 bases left in between. CDR1 is MNHEY and CDR2 is SMNVEV in the germline V gene (reference sequence). CDR3 in amino acids: CASSPRGPSNTGELFF. CDR3 DNA sequence: TGTGCCAGCAGTCCCCGTGGGCCGTCGAACACCGGGGAGCTGTTTTTT.

J is TRBJ1-4 and V is TRBV6-1; tentative D call: TRBD1 (6 bases). V dropped 0 bases and J dropped 8 bases, with 13 bases sitting between them. The V gene's germline CDR1 is MNHNS and CDR2 SASEGT. The CDR3 loop spans 15 amino acids. Written as DNA, the CDR3 is TGTGCCAGCAGTGAAGCGTCAGGGGCCGCAGAAAAACTGTTTTTT. The encoded protein is CASSEASGAAEKLFF.

This clone was seen once. Distinct nucleotide sequences in the sample also encode this CDR3. This chain uses TRBV18 with TRBJ1-1; maybe TRBD1 (5 bases). The CDR3 covers 14 residues. Trimming removed 3 bases from V and 1 base from J, with 9 bases in between. Looked up from germline, CDR1 is KGHSH and CDR2 is LQKENI. In DNA form, the CDR3 reads TGTGCCAGCTCACCCTCCACAGGGAACACTGAAGCTTTCTTT. Protein sequence: CASSPSTGNTEAFF.

This clone occurred a few times. The chain is built from TRBV6-1 and TRBJ2-7; 10 bases fit TRBD2. This CDR3 is 15 amino acids long. Germline CDR1 reads MNHNS; CDR2 reads SASEGT. Trimming removed 7 bases from V and 0 bases from J; junction bases left unmatched: 6. The CDR3 DNA reads TGTGCCAGCAAAACTAGCGGGGTCCTCTCCTACGAGCAGTACTTC. Protein sequence: CASKTSGVLSYEQYF.

The chain joins TRBV5-6 to TRBJ1-1; D gene ambiguous. The V gene's germline CDR1 is SGHDT and CDR2 YYEEEE. The CDR3 sequence is 13 residues long. Trimming took off 4 bases at V and 1 base at J, with 8 bases between the two ends. The CDR3 reads CASSHVANTEAFF. CDR3 DNA: TGTGCCAGCAGCCACGTAGCGAACACTGAAGCTTTCTTT.

The chain is built from TRBV29-1 and TRBJ2-3; TRBD2 matches 8 bases. The CDR3 is 16 residues long. V gave up 6 bases and J gave up 5 bases; unmatched junction bases: 16. Germline CDR1 reads SQVTM; CDR2 reads ANQGSEA. CDR3 sequence reads: CSVPGTRTPIGDTQYF. The DNA of the CDR3 is TGCAGCGTACCCGGGACTAGGACGCCGATCGGAGATACGCAGTATTTT.

The CDR3 DNA sequence: TGCGCCAGCAGAAGCGCCGGGGGGCGGGGCAATGAGCAGTTCTTC. It yields the protein CASRSAGGRGNEQFF. This chain joins TRBV10-2 and TRBJ2-1, with D tentatively TRBD2 (7 bases). The V and J ends lost 6 bases and 6 bases respectively, with 18 bases between them. This CDR3 contains 15 residues. Per germline, CDR1 WSHSY and CDR2 SAAADI.

CDR3 residues: CASSYSGGRYEQYF. For the CDR3, the DNA is TGTGCCAGCAGTTACTCAGGGGGCCGATACGAGCAGTACTTC. The genes are TRBV6-6 and TRBJ2-7, with 7 bases aligning to TRBD1. Germline V gives CDR1 MNHNY, CDR2 SVGAGI (reference sequence). The ends lost 0 bases at V and 4 bases at J; junction bases unmatched: 3. The CDR3 loop spans 14 amino acids.

The chain recombines TRBV2 with TRBJ2-2, with D possibly matching TRBD1 (7 bases). Germline V gives CDR1 SNHLY, CDR2 FYNNEI. The CDR3 runs 12 residues. CDR3: CAGGGGPGELFF. The CDR3 DNA reads TGTGCTGGTGGAGGGGGCCCCGGGGAGCTGTTTTTT.

The chain uses TRBV4-1 and TRBJ2-5; 16 bases agree with TRBD2. Germline-derived CDR1 and CDR2 are MGHRA and YSYEKL. V was clipped by 0 bases and J by 7 bases; unmatched bases: 8. This CDR3 contains 18 residues. CDR3 nucleotide sequence: TGCGCCAGCAGCCAAGATGGGACTAGCGGGGGGGCAAGAGTGACCCAGTACTTC. Translation gives CASSQDGTSGGARVTQYF.

The chain combines TRBV5-6 with TRBJ2-1; 7 bases map to TRBD2. The CDR3 extends over 16 amino acids. Trimming took 4 bases from V and 5 from J; bases not matched to a gene: 12. From germline, CDR1 is SGHDT and CDR2 YYEEEE. CDR3 residues: CASSPKPGLPNNEQFF. The CDR3, as DNA: TGTGCCAGCAGCCCTAAACCGGGACTACCTAACAATGAGCAGTTCTTC.